The source of this T cell receptor beta chain is a study of blood T cells in healthy people across ages (dated by TCRdb to between 2014 and 2017). Describing the broader study: In model experiments, roughly one uniquely barcoded TCR beta cDNA molecule per two T cells was captured by template switching. The study analyzed two additional independent replicas of 1 million unique cDNA reads from the same blood draw for two donors, one aged 18 to 30 and one aged 80 or older. Donors of different ages were randomly distributed across sequencing lanes to avoid experimental bias. The donors were divided into four age groups: young (average about 16 years), middle-aged (approximately 41), aged (62) and long-lived (about 84). To track age-related changes in TCR beta repertoire diversity, the study relied on deep sequencing normalized with unique cDNA molecular identifiers. Paper-wide results and their limitations: Observed TCR beta diversity correlated strongly with the percentage of naive T cells measured by flow cytometry. Donor CMV infection status was unknown, potentially confounding age-related changes in expanded clonotypes. Since profiling was done on bulk unsorted PBMCs, naive and antigen-experienced compartments could not be conclusively compared. Compared with the aged group, the long-lived group had more naive CD4+ T cells, fewer expanded clones and increased TCR diversity, suggesting age selection. Observed TCR beta diversity per million T cells fell roughly linearly with age, and a significant reduction was already apparent by age approximately 41. Estimates of total diversity from one million sequenced T cells were regarded as lower bounds and underestimates.

Systemically healthy Caucasian individuals from Russia, some 36 in total and aged roughly 6 to 100 years, were included as donors. Each donor gave approximately 9.3 milliliters of peripheral blood, collected into EDTA-treated Vacutainer tubes. Ficoll-Paque density-gradient centrifugation was used to isolate PBMCs, with at least 6 million obtained per sample. Total RNA, at least 5 micrograms per sample, was extracted from PBMCs with Trizol reagent. For every donor, an aliquot of PBMCs went through flow cytometry to measure the percentages of naive CD45RAhigh/CD27high T cells. To prepare the library, 5' RACE was applied. Sequencing used an Illumina HiSeq 2500. A second 7 to 11 cycle PCR used a sample-barcoded 5' primer and a J-beta primer mix. A unique molecular identifier was introduced onto each TCR beta cDNA molecule by a template-switch 5' adaptor carrying 12 random nucleotides. At least 2.5 million CDR3-containing paired-end reads were obtained from each sample. All of the RNA was converted into first-strand cDNA using the Mint cDNA synthesis kit, with a TRBC-specific oligonucleotide serving as the primer. All cDNA was treated with uracil-DNA glycosylase and then went through a first 18-cycle PCR with the universal primers M1SS and BC2_uni_R. For the original study's pipeline: Normalization of each sample was performed by random selection of 1 million high-quality reads, each carrying a distinct molecular identifier. Reads sharing molecular identifiers were discarded rather than binned into consensus sequences. MiTCR, with a Q25 quality threshold and the strictest error-elimination algorithm, was used for CDR3 identification, clonotype clustering and error correction. A nonparametric unseen species model with Euler transformation was used to estimate lower-bound total TCR beta diversity. TCRdb reprocessed the public reads (quality trimming at Q25 with fastp, clone calling with MiXCR) and kept in-frame beta chains. Duplicate CDR3 protein sequences are folded into a single record with the most common DNA and genes. What appears here as the V and J calls and clone size reflects TCRdb's work, not the paper's. A total of about 1.1 million distinct CDR3 sequences appear in this sample, approximately 38% of them only once. The leading ten clones occupy around 13% of the sample.

In this sample, this clonotype turned up a few times. It has no known antigen specificity. No per-base quality is available; no much larger clone lies one base away. Between the V and J ends, shortened by 2 bases and 4 bases respectively, the junction contains 13 bases. Including the terminal cysteine and phenylalanine, the CDR3 comprises 15 residues. Here the CDR3 DNA is all that survives: 45 bases in frame from base 1. Via the germline V gene, CDR1 is ENHRY and CDR2 SYGVKD. Here the chain combines TRBV10-3 and TRBJ2-3, with a tentative D gene TRBD2 over 6 matching bases. The sequenced sample consisted of blood. The TCR was taken from a man younger than 35 in good health. The CDR3 is CAISERGSWADTQYF. The DNA sequence is TGTGCCATCAGTGAGCGGGGGAGTTGGGCAGATACGCAGTATTTT.